The rows below give T cell receptor beta chains drawn from one sample of a study of early T cells in non-severe SARS-CoV-2 infection. Each CDR3 protein is one row after TCRdb ran MiXCR on the 5' RACE reads. The sample has 45,000 to 75,000 distinct CDR3 sequences; 5.5% to 6.5% are singletons. Sequenced: whole blood. These TCRs come from an adult who was a healthcare worker with PCR-confirmed SARS-CoV-2 infection or an uninfected control (not recorded which). The CDR3 runs from the conserved cysteine through the conserved F or W. The D gene is left open where the match is weak. Clone size is stated in some rows and not others, as once, few, many or a class when expanded.

TRBJ1-1	TRBV6-1	.	.	CASSDWGLGAFF	.
TRBJ1-1	TRBV25-1	.	.	CASSESEGRSAFF	TGTGCCAGCAGTGAATCGGAGGGCCGTTCAGCTTTCTTT
TRBJ2-1	TRBV12-3/TRBV12-4	.	many	CASSLIGSSRNEQFF	TGTGCCAGCAGTTTGATAGGGAGCAGCAGGAATGAGCAGTTCTTC
TRBJ2-7	TRBV11-2	.	many	CASSLEFGTTYEQYF	TGTGCCAGCAGCTTAGAATTCGGGACAACCTACGAGCAGTACTTC
TRBJ2-5	TRBV3-1	TRBD2	medium-sized	CASSPPFAGGPSQETQYF	TGTGCCAGCAGCCCTCCCTTCGCGGGGGGGCCGTCGCAAGAGACCCAGTACTTC
TRBJ1-3	TRBV5-1	.	few	CASSLSSGSGNTIYF	TGCGCCAGCAGCTTGAGTAGTGGATCTGGAAACACCATATATTTT
TRBJ1-4	TRBV29-1	.	many	CSVEAGREKLFF	TGCAGCGTTGAAGCCGGGAGGGAAAAACTGTTTTTT
TRBJ2-1	TRBV7-2	TRBD1	many	CASSLGQGATNEQFF	TGTGCCAGCAGCTTGGGACAGGGGGCAACGAATGAGCAGTTCTTC
TRBJ1-2	TRBV11-2	.	few	CASSLGAKGGYGYTF	TGTGCCAGCAGCTTAGGAGCGAAGGGCGGCTATGGCTACACCTTC
TRBJ1-5	TRBV6-1	.	many	CASSTSGETLRNQPQHF	TGTGCCAGCAGTACGTCAGGGGAAACACTGCGCAATCAGCCCCAGCATTTT
TRBJ2-7	TRBV6-5	TRBD2	.	CASRDPGGGTYEQYF	TGTGCCAGCAGGGACCCAGGCGGGGGGACGTACGAGCAGTACTTC
TRBJ2-3	TRBV4-3	TRBD2	many	CASSQGTSGMTDTQYF	TGCGCCAGCAGCCAAGGGACTAGCGGGATGACAGATACGCAGTATTTT